Below, 30 T cell receptor beta chains from the same sample are listed, as sequenced in a study of somatic mutations in cytotoxic T cells in rheumatoid arthritis. This table comes from immunoSEQ multiplex PCR, and its TCRdb copy is limited to in-frame clones, with some not included. The sample contains approximately 13,000 clones, 65% to 85% of which appear only once. Sample: CD8+ T cells sorted from blood. The origin of the receptors is an adult with rheumatoid arthritis.

This clone was seen a single time. This chain connects TRBV7-9 to TRBJ2-5, with 7 bases identical to TRBD1. Looked up from germline, CDR1 is SEHNR and CDR2 is FQNEAQ (reference sequence). The CDR3 covers 14 residues. J was trimmed by 2 bases and V by 5 bases; bases with no gene match: 5. This CDR3 reads CASSGGTAQETQYF. CDR3 DNA sequence: TGTGCCAGCAGCGGTGGGACAGCGCAAGAGACCCAGTACTTC.

The J gene is TRBJ1-1, the V gene TRBV7-9, with a possible D match to TRBD1 (5 bases). Per the germline V gene, CDR1 is SEHNR and CDR2 is FQNEAQ (reference sequence). The CDR3 loop spans 15 amino acids. The V end was cut by 5 bases, the J end by 1 base, with 14 bases between. CDR3 DNA: TGTGCCAGCAGCGGGACCCTCGGTTCGAACACTGAAGCTTTCTTT. This gives the protein CASSGTLGSNTEAFF.

The chain carries TRBV19 and TRBJ2-7; no reliable D call. CDR3 size: 13 residues. V was trimmed by 1 base and J by 5 bases, leaving 9 bases between them. Per germline, CDR1 LNHDA and CDR2 SQIVND (reference sequence). In DNA, the CDR3 is TGTGCCAGTAGTATAGCGGGTTGGGACGAGCAGTACTTC. This encodes CASSIAGWDEQYF.

This sequence joins TRBV4-2 and TRBJ2-5; unclear D gene. V was pared by 0 bases and J by 3 bases, with 17 bases between. Germline V gives CDR1 LGHNA, CDR2 YNFKEQ. This CDR3 contains 17 residues. Here the CDR3 DNA reads TGTGCCAGCAGCCAAGAAGGCCAGGAATCCGGAGAAGAGACCCAGTACTTC. The encoded protein is CASSQEGQESGEETQYF.

The V gene is TRBV9, the J gene TRBJ2-1, with TRBD2 identical over 13 bases. Per the germline V gene, CDR1 is SGDLS and CDR2 is YYNGEE. This CDR3 is built from 15 residues. The V segment lost 3 bases and the J segment 8 bases; nucleotides outside the gene matches: 5. The CDR3 is CASSETSGRDYEQFF. CDR3 DNA sequence: TGTGCCAGCAGCGAAACTAGCGGGAGGGACTATGAGCAGTTCTTC. Full variable domain (rest looked up from reference TRBV9 and TRBJ2-1): DSGVTQTPKHLITATGQRVTLRCSPRSGDLSVYWYQQSLDQGLQFLIQYYNGEERAKGNILERFSAQQFPDLHSELNLSSLELGDSALYFCASSETSGRDYEQFFGPGTRLTVL.

The chain combines TRBV19 with TRBJ2-7; the D is unclear. V was cut by 6 bases and J by 2 bases, with 11 bases left in between. The CDR3 consists of 13 residues. CDR1 is LNHDA, CDR2 SQIVND, per germline (reference sequence). The CDR3, as DNA: TGTGCCAGTAGCTGGGGAAAAGCCTACGAGCAGTACTTC. Translation: CASSWGKAYEQYF.

In regard to this clone: One end of the junction varies from germline; a read error may be responsible. J is TRBJ2-7 and V is TRBV7-7; 10 bases fit TRBD2. Germline V gene lookup returns CDR1 SSHAT and CDR2 FNYEAQ (reference sequence). The CDR3 extends over 18 amino acids. CDR3 protein: CASRLDPGTSVPSYEQYF. DNA of the CDR3: TGTGCTAGCAGACTAGACCCCGGGACTAGCGTTCCCTCCTACGAGCAGTACTTC.

The chain joins TRBV5-1 to TRBJ2-1, with D unresolved. The CDR3 consists of 14 residues. Germline V lookup: CDR1 SGHRS, CDR2 YFSETQ. Trimming pared 0 bases from V and 8 bases from J, leaving 12 bases between. The CDR3 spells CASSLGLRLDEQFF. CDR3 DNA sequence: TGCGCCAGCAGCTTGGGCTTACGGTTGGATGAGCAGTTCTTC.

The chain has TRBV5-1 and TRBJ2-5; a weak D match, TRBD2 (5 bases). CDR3 length: 13 residues. The V and J ends lost 4 bases and 3 bases respectively, with 10 bases between them. Per the germline V gene, CDR1 is SGHRS and CDR2 is YFSETQ. CDR3 amino acids: CASSGLEKETQYF. CDR3 coding DNA: TGCGCCAGCAGCGGACTCGAGAAAGAGACCCAGTACTTC.

The gene calls are TRBV9 and TRBJ1-6; D call uncertain. V was cut by 0 bases and J by 3 bases, with 4 bases left in between. Looked up from germline, CDR1 is SGDLS and CDR2 is YYNGEE. The CDR3 is 14 amino acids. The DNA of the CDR3 is TGTGCCAGCAGCGTAGGAAACTATAATTCACCCCTCCACTTT. Its translation is CASSVGNYNSPLHF.

This clone occurred once. The chain combines TRBV6-5 with TRBJ2-3; no firm D call. This CDR3 spans 14 amino acids. Trimming took 8 bases from V and 2 from J, leaving 14 bases between them. CDR1 and CDR2 from the germline V gene are MNHEY and SVGAGI. The CDR3 protein is CASGLRASTDTQYF. As DNA, the CDR3 is TGTGCCAGCGGCCTCCGAGCCTCCACAGATACGCAGTATTTT.

The table lists this clone with a few counts. J is TRBJ2-6 and V is TRBV6-4; 12 bases align to TRBD1. Germline trimming cut 3 bases from V and 4 bases from J; bases unmatched to any gene: 7. This CDR3 region has 18 residues. Germline CDR1 is MRHNA and CDR2 is SNTAGT. This CDR3 reads CASSESGQGASGANVLTF. The CDR3 DNA reads TGTGCCAGCAGTGAGTCGGGACAGGGGGCTAGCGGGGCCAACGTCCTGACTTTC.

This clone is medium-sized in the sample. The chain is built from TRBV4-1 and TRBJ2-1, with D uncertain. This CDR3 is built from 13 residues. The germline V gene encodes CDR1 MGHRA and CDR2 YSYEKL. Trimming left V 1 base short and J 7 bases short, with 8 bases between. The CDR3: CASSQAYWNEQFF. CDR3 in DNA: TGCGCCAGCAGCCAAGCGTACTGGAATGAGCAGTTCTTC.

The V gene is TRBV5-1, the J gene TRBJ2-3; D might be TRBD2 (5 bases). V shed 2 bases and J shed 5 bases, with 12 bases lying between them. Germline V gives CDR1 SGHRS, CDR2 YFSETQ. The CDR3 runs to 14 residues. CDR3 nucleotides: TGCGCCAGCAGCTTAGACTACTCCGGAGATACGCAGTATTTT. It encodes CASSLDYSGDTQYF.

The chain joins TRBV29-1 to TRBJ1-4, with D maybe TRBD1 (6 bases). Germline V gives CDR1 SQVTM, CDR2 ANQGSEA. The CDR3 sequence is 12 residues long. Trimming shortened V by 6 bases and J by 5 bases, and 10 bases separated the two germline ends. CDR3 loop: CSVGQGNEKLFF. DNA for the CDR3: TGCAGCGTGGGACAAGGAAATGAAAAACTGTTTTTT.

The J gene is TRBJ2-7, the V gene TRBV6-1; 9 nucleotides align to TRBD1. V was clipped by 2 bases and J by 5 bases; unmatched bases: 10. CDR3 length: 16 residues. Germline assignment: CDR1 MNHNS and CDR2 SASEGT. As DNA, the CDR3 is TGTGCCAGCAGTGAAAACGGGGGCGACAGGGGGGACGAGCAGTACTTC. The encoded protein is CASSENGGDRGDEQYF.

The J gene is TRBJ1-4, the V gene TRBV2, with D possibly being TRBD1 (6 bases). Trimming removed 5 bases at V and 2 bases at J, with 12 bases between. The CDR3 loop spans 15 amino acids. Germline assignment: CDR1 SNHLY and CDR2 FYNNEI. As DNA, the CDR3 is TGTGCCAGCAGTATGGGGGCCAGCACTAATGAAAAACTGTTTTTT. Protein product: CASSMGASTNEKLFF.

This chain uses TRBV6-1 with TRBJ2-1; the D gene is possibly TRBD2 (6 bases). The ends were cut back, 6 bases at V and 1 base at J, with 10 bases in the middle. The CDR3 has 14 residues. CDR1 is MNHNS and CDR2 is SASEGT in the germline V gene. The CDR3 loop is CASSHGLSYNEQFF. The CDR3 nucleotides read TGTGCCAGCAGCCACGGACTATCCTACAATGAGCAGTTCTTC.

The chain is built from TRBV9 and TRBJ2-7, with 11 bases aligning to TRBD2. CDR1 is SGDLS and CDR2 is YYNGEE in the germline V gene. The CDR3 contains 14 residues. The ends lost 3 bases at V and 3 bases at J; junction bases unmatched: 2. The CDR3 nucleotides read TGTGCCAGCAGCGATAGCGGGAGGGACTACGAGCAGTACTTC. It codes for CASSDSGRDYEQYF.

The chain has TRBV5-4 and TRBJ1-3; 8 nucleotides line up with TRBD1. Germline V CDR1 and CDR2: SGHNT, YYREEE (reference sequence). The V and J ends lost 5 bases and 0 bases, in that order; junction bases with no gene match: 4. This CDR3 region has 15 residues. CDR3 sequence: CASSFTGGSGNTIYF. DNA for the CDR3: TGTGCCAGCAGTTTCACAGGGGGCTCTGGAAACACCATATATTTT.

The rearrangement joins TRBV21-1 to TRBJ2-7; the D call of TRBD2 is as the table states it, not checked on the DNA. TRBV21-1 is an annotated pseudogene. CDR3 length: 12 amino acids. DNA of the CDR3: TGTGCCAGCATAGCGGGAGGGGGAGAGCAGTACTTC. It specifies CASIAGGGEQYF.

The chain has TRBV19 and TRBJ1-2; 8 bases map to TRBD1. The CDR3 spans 15 residues. CDR1 is LNHDA and CDR2 is SQIVND in the germline V gene (reference sequence). V was clipped by 8 bases and J by 9 bases; unmatched bases: 17. In DNA, the CDR3 is TGTGCCAGTCACGAGGGGACAGGACATAGTCCACGCTACACCTTC. This encodes CASHEGTGHSPRYTF.

The rearrangement links TRBV10-2 to TRBJ2-1; 7 nucleotides match TRBD2. Trimming took 2 bases from V and 2 from J; bases not matched to a gene: 0. The CDR3 extends over 14 amino acids. Germline CDR1 is WSHSY and CDR2 is SAAADI. This CDR3 is CASSERGAYNEQFF. In DNA, the CDR3 is TGCGCCAGCAGTGAGCGGGGGGCCTACAATGAGCAGTTCTTC.

This rearrangement joins TRBV9 to TRBJ1-5; a weak D match, TRBD1 (5 bases). The ends were cut back, 2 bases at V and 1 base at J, with 10 bases in the middle. The CDR3 loop spans 15 amino acids. The germline CDR1 and CDR2 sequences are SGDLS and YYNGEE. In DNA form, the CDR3 reads TGTGCCAGCAGCGTGGGGGGGGTCAGCAATCAGCCCCAGCATTTT. The encoded protein is CASSVGGVSNQPQHF.

The chain links TRBV28 to TRBJ2-7; D gene ambiguous. The V end lost 6 bases, the J end lost 4 bases, and 10 bases lay between the germline ends. Germline V gene data show CDR1 as MDHEN and CDR2 as SYDVKM. This CDR3 is 12 amino acids long. The DNA for the CDR3 is TGTGCCAGCAGCCCCCCGGAGTACGAGCAGTACTTC. It translates to CASSPPEYEQYF.

The CDR3 region has the DNA TGTGCCAGTAGTATAGGACCGAGCTACGAGCAGTACTTC. It encodes CASSIGPSYEQYF. The rearrangement uses TRBV19 and TRBJ2-7; D is ambiguous. The CDR3 spans 13 residues. In germline, CDR1 is LNHDA, CDR2 SQIVND (reference sequence). Trimming pared 1 base from V and 3 bases from J, leaving 7 bases between.

The chain uses TRBV28 and TRBJ1-3; the D gene is possibly TRBD1 (6 bases). The germline V and J ends were trimmed by 3 bases and 4 bases, with 10 bases remaining between them. The CDR3 runs 14 residues. The V gene's germline CDR1 is MDHEN and CDR2 SYDVKM. Here the CDR3 reads CASSFRGSGNTIYF. For the CDR3, the DNA is TGTGCCAGCAGTTTTAGGGGGTCCGGAAACACCATATATTTT.

The rearrangement links TRBV4-1 to TRBJ1-1; 7 bases match TRBD1. The germline gives CDR1 MGHRA, CDR2 YSYEKL. The CDR3 runs to 16 residues. The V and J ends lost 2 bases and 0 bases, in that order; junction bases with no gene match: 6. This CDR3 is CASSQKLQGMNTEAFF. The CDR3 DNA follows: TGCGCCAGCAGCCAAAAACTACAGGGGATGAACACTGAAGCTTTCTTT.

A single count supports this clone. The V and J genes are TRBV27 and TRBJ2-1, with D maybe TRBD2 (6 bases). This CDR3 region has 14 residues. In germline, CDR1 is MNHEY, CDR2 SMNVEV (reference sequence). Deletions cut 0 bases from V and 8 bases from J, with 11 bases between. CDR3 nucleotide sequence: TGTGCCAGCAGTTTATCGACTAGAGGCGATGAGCAGTTCTTC. This codes for CASSLSTRGDEQFF.

This clone was recorded once. The rearrangement links TRBV19 to TRBJ2-1, with 9 positions matching TRBD2. Germline-derived CDR1 and CDR2 are LNHDA and SQIVND (reference sequence). This CDR3 contains 14 residues. Trimming cost V 5 bases and J 6 bases; bases outside gene matches: 5. CDR3 coding DNA: TGTGCCAGTAGTCATAGCGGGAGCTCCAATGAGCAGTTCTTC. Protein: CASSHSGSSNEQFF.